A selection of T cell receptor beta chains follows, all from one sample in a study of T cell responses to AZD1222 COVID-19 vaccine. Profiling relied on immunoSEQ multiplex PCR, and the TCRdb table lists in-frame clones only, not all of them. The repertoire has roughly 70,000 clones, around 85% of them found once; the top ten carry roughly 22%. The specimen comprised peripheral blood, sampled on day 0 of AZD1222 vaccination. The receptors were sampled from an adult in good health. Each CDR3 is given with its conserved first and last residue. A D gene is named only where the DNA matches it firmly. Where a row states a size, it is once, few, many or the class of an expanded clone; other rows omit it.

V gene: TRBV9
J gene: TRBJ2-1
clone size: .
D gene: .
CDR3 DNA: TGTGCCAGCAGCTCTGGGAGAATTCTCGGGGCCGTTATCTCCTACAATGAGCAGTTCTTC
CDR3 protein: CASSSGRILGAVISYNEQFF

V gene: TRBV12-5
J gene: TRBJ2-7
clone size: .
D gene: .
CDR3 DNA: TGTGCTAGTGGTTATGTGGGGGACGAGCAGTACTTC
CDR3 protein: CASGYVGDEQYF

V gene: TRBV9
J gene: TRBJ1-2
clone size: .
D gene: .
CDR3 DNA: TGTGCCAGCAGCGTAGCTAGGGGATATGGCTACACCTTC
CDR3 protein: CASSVARGYGYTF

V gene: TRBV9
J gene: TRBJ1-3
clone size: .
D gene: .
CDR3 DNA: TGTGCCAGCAGCCCCCGACAGTCTGGAAACACCATATATTTT
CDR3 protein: CASSPRQSGNTIYF

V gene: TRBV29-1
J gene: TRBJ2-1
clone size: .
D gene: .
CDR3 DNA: TGCAGCGTATGGGACAATGAGCAGTTCTTC
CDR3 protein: CSVWDNEQFF

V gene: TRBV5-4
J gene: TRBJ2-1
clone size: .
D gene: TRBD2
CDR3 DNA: TGTGCCTTGAATGGGAGGGCCTACAATGAGCAGTTCTTC
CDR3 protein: CALNGRAYNEQFF

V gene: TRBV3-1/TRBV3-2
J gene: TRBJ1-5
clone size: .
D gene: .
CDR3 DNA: TGTGCCAGCAGCCAGATAGAAAATCAGCCCCAGCATTTT
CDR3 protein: CASSQIENQPQHF

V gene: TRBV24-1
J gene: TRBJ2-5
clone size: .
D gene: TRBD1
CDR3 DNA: TGTGCCACCAGTGACCATACAGGGGGCCAAGAGACCCAGTACTTC
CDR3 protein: CATSDHTGGQETQYF

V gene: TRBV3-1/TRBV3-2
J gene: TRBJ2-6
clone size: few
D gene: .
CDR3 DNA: TGTGCCAGCAGCCACGCCGGGGCCAACGTCCTGACTTTC
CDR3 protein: CASSHAGANVLTF

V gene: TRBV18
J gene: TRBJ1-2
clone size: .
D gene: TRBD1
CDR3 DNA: TGTGCCAGCTCACAGGGACAGGGGAATGGCTACACCTTC
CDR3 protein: CASSQGQGNGYTF

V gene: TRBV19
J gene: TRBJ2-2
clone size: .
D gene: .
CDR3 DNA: TGTGCCAGTAGTGTGAGCAGAAACACCGGGGAGCTGTTTTTT
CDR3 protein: CASSVSRNTGELFF

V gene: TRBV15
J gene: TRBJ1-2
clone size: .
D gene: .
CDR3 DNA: TGTGCCACCAGCAGAGTCCTGACGGGAGAAGAGGGCTACACCTTC
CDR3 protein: CATSRVLTGEEGYTF

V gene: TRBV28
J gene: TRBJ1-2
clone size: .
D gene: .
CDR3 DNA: TGTGCCAGCAGCGACTATGGCTACACCTTC
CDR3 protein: CASSDYGYTF

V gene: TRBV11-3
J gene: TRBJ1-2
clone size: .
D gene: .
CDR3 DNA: TGTGCCAGCAGCTTACAGCAGGGATCCAGTGGCTACACCTTC
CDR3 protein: CASSLQQGSSGYTF

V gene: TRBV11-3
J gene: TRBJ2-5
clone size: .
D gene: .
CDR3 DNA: TGTGCCAGCAGCTTAGCGTGGGGAGAGACCCAGTACTTC
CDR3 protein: CASSLAWGETQYF

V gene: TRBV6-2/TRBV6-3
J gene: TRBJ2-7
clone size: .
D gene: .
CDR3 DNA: TGTGCCAGCAGTTACGAGGCCCAGGGGCCCTACGAGCAGTACTTC
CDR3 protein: CASSYEAQGPYEQYF

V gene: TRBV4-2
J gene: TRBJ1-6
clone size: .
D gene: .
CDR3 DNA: TGTGCCAGCAGCCAAGAGGGTACGGGGGGTAATTCACCCCTCCACTTT
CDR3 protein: CASSQEGTGGNSPLHF

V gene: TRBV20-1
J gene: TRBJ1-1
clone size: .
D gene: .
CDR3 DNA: TGCAGTGCTCCCGGACAGCTTGAAGCTTTCTTT
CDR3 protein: CSAPGQLEAFF

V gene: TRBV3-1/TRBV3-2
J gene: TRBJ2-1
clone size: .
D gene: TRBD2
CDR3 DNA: TGTGCCAGCAGCCAAGATCCCCCGGGACTAGTAACGGATGAGCAGTTCTTC
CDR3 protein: CASSQDPPGLVTDEQFF

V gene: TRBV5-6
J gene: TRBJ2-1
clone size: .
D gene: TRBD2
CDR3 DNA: TGTGCCAGCAGCCCCGAGACTAGCTACTATGAGCAGTTCTTC
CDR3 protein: CASSPETSYYEQFF

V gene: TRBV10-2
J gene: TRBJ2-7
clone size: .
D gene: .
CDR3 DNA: TGCGCCAGCAGTGATTGGGGAAGGTCCTACGAGCAGTACTTC
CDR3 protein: CASSDWGRSYEQYF

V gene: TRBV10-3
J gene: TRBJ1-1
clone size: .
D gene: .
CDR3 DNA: TGTGCCATGATGAACGTTTTGAACACTGAAGCTTTCTTT
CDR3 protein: CAMMNVLNTEAFF

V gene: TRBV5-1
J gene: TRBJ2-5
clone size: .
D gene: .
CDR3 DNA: TGCGCCAGCAGCTTGGGTGAGGAGACCCAGTACTTC
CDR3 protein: CASSLGEETQYF

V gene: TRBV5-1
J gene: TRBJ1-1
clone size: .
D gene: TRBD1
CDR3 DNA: TGCGCCAGCAGCGGGACAGCCAACACTGAAGCTTTCTTT
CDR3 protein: CASSGTANTEAFF

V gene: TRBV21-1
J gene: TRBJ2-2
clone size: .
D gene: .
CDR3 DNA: TGTGCCAGCAGCAAAACGGGAAAAGGGACAGCCACGAACACCGGGGAGCTGTTTTTT
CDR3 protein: CASSKTGKGTATNTGELFF

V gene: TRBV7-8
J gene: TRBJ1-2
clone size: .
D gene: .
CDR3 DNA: TGTGCCAGCAGCTACCTTGGGGACGGCTACACCTTC
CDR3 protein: CASSYLGDGYTF

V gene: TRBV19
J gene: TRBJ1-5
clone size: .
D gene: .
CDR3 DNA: TGTGCCAGCTCCGCCGATGGGAATAGCAATCAGCCCCAGCATTTT
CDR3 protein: CASSADGNSNQPQHF

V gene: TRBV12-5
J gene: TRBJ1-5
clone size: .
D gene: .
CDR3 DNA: TGTGCTAGTGGTTCAGGTCAGCCCCAGCATTTT
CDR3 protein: CASGSGQPQHF

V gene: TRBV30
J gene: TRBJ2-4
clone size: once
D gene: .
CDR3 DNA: TGTGCCTCCCAGCATTGGGGAAACATTCAGTACTTC
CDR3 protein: CASQHWGNIQYF

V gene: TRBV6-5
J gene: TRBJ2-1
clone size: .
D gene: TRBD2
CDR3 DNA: TGTGCCGGTAACCGGGGGGGGCCGGGCAATGAGCAGTTCTTC
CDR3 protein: CAGNRGGPGNEQFF

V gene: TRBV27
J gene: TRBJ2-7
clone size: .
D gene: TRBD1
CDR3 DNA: TGTGCCAGCAGTTTATACTCCGGGACAGCTTACGAGCAGTACTTC
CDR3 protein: CASSLYSGTAYEQYF

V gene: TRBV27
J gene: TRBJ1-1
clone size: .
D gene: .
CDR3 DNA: TGTGCCAGCAGTTTATTGTGGCCGCTCACTGAAGCTTTCTTT
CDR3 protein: CASSLLWPLTEAFF

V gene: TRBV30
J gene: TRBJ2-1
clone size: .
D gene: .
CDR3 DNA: TGTGCCTGGAGTGTACTTAGCGAGCAGTTCTTC
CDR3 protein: CAWSVLSEQFF